This is a list of T cell receptor beta chains from one sample in a study of blood T cells in healthy people across ages. TCRdb independently ran MiXCR on the 5' RACE reads; one entry per CDR3 protein. This sample carries roughly 1.9 million distinct CDR3 sequences, roughly two fifths of them seen once, and the ten largest clones take more than 20%. The sequenced sample consisted of blood. The receptors come from a human donor in good health. The conserved cysteine and the conserved F or W are not part of the CDR3 here.

V	CDR3
TRBV29-1	SVEEEPFSYGYT
TRBV3-1	ASSQGTSGQGYQPQH
TRBV12-3/TRBV12-4	ASSLGPGRWVQF
TRBV7-9	ASSFVSTGGYT
TRBV10-3	AISDSGLATYNEQF
TRBV7-3	ASSLLPGVPSEQY
TRBV2	ASRTGLAASYNEQF
TRBV27	ASSFATGGRVYNEQF
TRBV10-3	AISESYYGTAEKLF
TRBV24-1	ATSDPGGGELF
TRBV5-1	ASSWVTGRYGYT
TRBV2	AMGLATNEQF
TRBV7-2	ASSGRTGGSNEQF
TRBV12-3/TRBV12-4	ASSLGGAGRRGTEAF
TRBV5-5	ASSLAVSRGTDTQY
TRBV4-1	ASSQDVLAGGRLRNTGELF
TRBV14	ASSPGTPWGYT
TRBV2	ASSEVADSVEKLF
TRBV7-2	ASSSSPSRVETQY
TRBV10-3	AISGTDGETQY
TRBV3-1	ASSQSLIQGEETQY
TRBV24-1	ATRGRMNTEAF
TRBV7-3	ASSAKTVFSYNEQF
TRBV6-1	ASIGPGRSNQPQH
TRBV7-2	ASSYLYSDTQY
TRBV29-1	SVEGRLNQETQY
TRBV29-1	SVLGTGATNTGELF